A single sample gave rise to the 14 T cell receptor beta chains below, sequenced in a study of spatial heterogeneity in lung cancer (dated 2019 in TCRdb). The receptor library was made with 5' RACE. Instrument used: NextSeq 500. The public reads were quality trimmed at Q25 with fastp and then assembled into clones with MiXCR by TCRdb, keeping productive beta chains. Rows with a matching CDR3 protein are joined into one entry that keeps the most common DNA and genes. The sample table shows around 66,000 distinct CDR3 sequences, and about 5.9% are seen once. The leading ten clones occupy 14% to 15% of the sample. The time point label, read with the paper, signifies: sample taken at primary tumor resection. Here the sequenced sample was PBMCs, taken at surgery. The receptors shown here come from a female donor with early-stage non-small cell lung cancer.

Many counts were recorded for this clonotype. The chain links TRBV6-5 to TRBJ1-6; D ambiguous. CDR1 is MNHEY and CDR2 is SVGAGI in the germline V gene. The ends were cut back, 2 bases at V and 6 bases at J, with 8 bases in the middle. The CDR3 runs to 14 residues. CDR3 residues: CASSYRAINSPLHF. The CDR3 region has the DNA TGTGCCAGCAGTTACAGGGCGATTAATTCACCCCTCCACTTT.

This clonotype has just a few counts. This chain links TRBV11-2 with TRBJ2-7, with a tentative D call TRBD1 (6 bases). Germline V gives CDR1 SGHAT, CDR2 FQNNGV. The V gene lost 5 bases and the J gene lost 3 bases, with 17 bases spanning the gap. This CDR3 spans 15 amino acids. This chain's CDR3 is CASSPGQSFSYEQYF. The CDR3 nucleotides read TGTGCCAGCAGCCCGGGACAAAGCTTTAGCTACGAGCAGTACTTC.

This clonotype has a count of ten or more. This rearrangement joins TRBV9 to TRBJ1-1, with D unresolved. Germline V gene lookup returns CDR1 SGDLS and CDR2 YYNGEE. V was pared by 1 base and J by 3 bases, with 7 bases between. The CDR3 extends over 13 amino acids. CDR3 in amino acids: CASSVSRDTEAFF. The CDR3 region has the DNA TGTGCCAGCAGCGTAAGCCGGGACACTGAAGCTTTCTTT. The whole variable domain, filled in from reference TRBV9 and TRBJ1-1, reads DSGVTQTPKHLITATGQRVTLRCSPRSGDLSVYWYQQSLDQGLQFLIQYYNGEERAKGNILERFSAQQFPDLHSELNLSSLELGDSALYFCASSVSRDTEAFFGQGTRLTVV.

This clonotype was seen at least ten times. The chain joins TRBV21-1 to TRBJ1-6; TRBD1, the D gene given by the table, was not confirmed from the DNA. TRBV21-1 is a listed pseudogene. The CDR3 extends over 18 amino acids. The CDR3 is CASSKGPGTGSYNSPLHF. The CDR3 nucleotides read TGTGCCAGCAGCAAAGGGCCGGGAACGGGTTCCTATAATTCACCCCTCCACTTT.

This clonotype was seen more than once but under ten times. V and J are TRBV20-1 and TRBJ1-4; no reliable D call. In germline, CDR1 is DFQATT, CDR2 SNEGSKA (reference sequence). Trimming left V 0 bases short and J 7 bases short, with 9 bases between. The CDR3 is 13 amino acids. The CDR3 DNA sequence: TGCAGTGCTAGAGATTGGGCCCCTGAAAAACTGTTTTTT. Protein: CSARDWAPEKLFF.

The rearrangement uses TRBV28 and TRBJ2-1; 10 positions match TRBD2. The length of the CDR3 is 15 residues. The junction had 13 bases not matched to a gene; V was cut back by 5 bases and J by 12 bases. CDR1 is MDHEN, CDR2 SYDVKM, per germline. The CDR3 DNA is TGTGCCAGCAGTGGGTCGGGACTAGCGAGAGGGGGGCAGTTCTTC. It translates to CASSGSGLARGGQFF. The variable domain in full, with the rest retrieved from reference TRBV28 and TRBJ2-1, is DVKVTQSSRYLVKRTGEKVFLECVQDMDHENMFWYRQDPGLGLRLIYFSYDVKMKEKGDIPEGYSVSREKKERFSLILESASTNQTSMYLCASSGSGLARGGQFFGPGTRLTVL.

This clonotype was recorded a few times. V usage is TRBV5-1 and J usage is TRBJ1-3, with D uncertain. This CDR3 has 17 amino acids. Germline V gene lookup returns CDR1 SGHRS and CDR2 YFSETQ. V was shortened by 0 bases and J by 0 bases, with 13 bases between the two germline ends. The CDR3 loop reads CASSLESGPDSGNTIYF. The CDR3 DNA is TGCGCCAGCAGCTTGGAGTCAGGACCCGACTCTGGAAACACCATATATTTT. The entire variable domain, with the rest obtained from reference TRBV5-1 and TRBJ1-3, is as follows: KAGVTQTPRYLIKTRGQQVTLSCSPISGHRSVSWYQQTPGQGLQFLFEYFSETQRNKGNFPGRFSGRQFSNSRSEMNVSTLELGDSALYLCASSLESGPDSGNTIYFGEGSWLTVV.

This chain uses TRBV12-3 or TRBV12-4 with TRBJ2-7; 8 bases line up with TRBD2. The CDR3 has 15 amino acids. V shed 5 bases, J shed 3 bases, and the junction held 9 bases outside the gene matches. The CDR3 sequence is CASSGSGRAVYEQYF. In DNA form, the CDR3 reads TGTGCCAGCAGTGGTTCCGGGAGGGCCGTCTACGAGCAGTACTTC.

This clonotype came up many times. V gene TRBV7-2 combines with J gene TRBJ1-1, with D maybe TRBD1 (5 bases). Germline-derived CDR1 and CDR2 are SGHTA and FQGNSA. Trimming took off 4 bases at V and 4 bases at J, with 13 bases between the two ends. The CDR3 spans 14 residues. CDR3 in DNA: TGTGCCAGCAGCTCCGACAGACAGATCACTGAAGCTTTCTTT. Translation: CASSSDRQITEAFF.

Only a few counts were recorded for this clonotype. The rearrangement uses TRBV9 and TRBJ1-4, with D hard to call. CDR3 size: 15 residues. In germline, CDR1 is SGDLS, CDR2 YYNGEE. V was cut by 0 bases and J by 0 bases, with 6 bases left in between. The CDR3 sequence: CASSVEGATNEKLFF. The CDR3 region has the DNA TGTGCCAGCAGCGTAGAGGGTGCAACTAATGAAAAACTGTTTTTT.

The V gene is TRBV5-1, the J gene TRBJ1-2; 7 bases fit TRBD1. V dropped 4 bases and J dropped 5; count of bases not matched to a gene: 11. CDR1 is SGHRS and CDR2 is YFSETQ in the germline V gene. This CDR3 is 15 amino acids long. CDR3 sequence reads: CASSPSTGEGYGYTF. The CDR3 region has the DNA TGCGCCAGCAGCCCTAGTACAGGGGAAGGTTATGGCTACACCTTC.

The table lists this clonotype with many counts. V usage is TRBV2 and J usage is TRBJ2-3; D might be TRBD2 (5 bases). Trimming shortened V by 1 base and J by 3 bases, and 11 bases separated the two germline ends. Germline V gene data show CDR1 as SNHLY and CDR2 as FYNNEI. CDR3 size: 15 residues. The CDR3 DNA is TGTGCCAGCAGTGAAGGAGGGAAGAAGACAGATACGCAGTATTTT. Its translation is CASSEGGKKTDTQYF.

V is TRBV12-3 or TRBV12-4 and J is TRBJ2-2, with 7 bases identical to TRBD2. J was trimmed by 7 bases and V by 5 bases; bases with no gene match: 10. The CDR3 length is 15 residues. CDR3 loop: CASSSGTTNGGELFF. The CDR3 region has the DNA TGTGCCAGCAGTAGCGGGACTACGAACGGCGGGGAGCTGTTTTTT.

The CDR3 here is CASSVTARETQYF. The CDR3, as DNA: TGTGCCAGCAGCGTCACAGCCCGGGAGACCCAGTACTTC. This rearrangement joins TRBV11-1 to TRBJ2-5; no clear D gene. Trimming took off 5 bases at V and 5 bases at J, with 12 bases between the two ends. CDR3 length equals 13 residues. Germline V lookup: CDR1 SGHAT, CDR2 FQDESV (reference sequence). Complete variable domain (other parts from reference TRBV11-1 and TRBJ2-5): EAEVAQSPRYKITEKSQAVAFWCDPISGHATLYWYRQILGQGPELLVQFQDESVVDDSQLPKDRFSAERLKGVDSTLKIQPAELGDSAMYLCASSVTARETQYFGPGTRLLVL.